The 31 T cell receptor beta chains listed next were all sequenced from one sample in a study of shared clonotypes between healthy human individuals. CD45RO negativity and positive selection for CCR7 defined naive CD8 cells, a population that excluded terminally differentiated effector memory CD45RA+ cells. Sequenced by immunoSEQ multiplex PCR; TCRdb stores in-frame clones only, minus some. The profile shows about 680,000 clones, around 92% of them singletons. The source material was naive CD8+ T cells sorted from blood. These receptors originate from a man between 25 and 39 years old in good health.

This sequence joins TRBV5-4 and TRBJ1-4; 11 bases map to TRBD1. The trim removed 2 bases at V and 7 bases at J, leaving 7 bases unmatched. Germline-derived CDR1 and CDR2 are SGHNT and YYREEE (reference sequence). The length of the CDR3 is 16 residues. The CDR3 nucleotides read TGTGCCAGCAGCTTATACGAGGGGACAGGGGGTGAAAAACTGTTTTTT. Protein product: CASSLYEGTGGEKLFF.

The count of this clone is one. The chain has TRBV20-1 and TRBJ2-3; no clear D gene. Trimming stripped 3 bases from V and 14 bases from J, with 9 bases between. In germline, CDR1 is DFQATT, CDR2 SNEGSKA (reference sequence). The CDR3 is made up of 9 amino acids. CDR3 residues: CSASLTRYF. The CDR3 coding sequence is TGCAGTGCTAGCCTGACAAGGTATTTT.

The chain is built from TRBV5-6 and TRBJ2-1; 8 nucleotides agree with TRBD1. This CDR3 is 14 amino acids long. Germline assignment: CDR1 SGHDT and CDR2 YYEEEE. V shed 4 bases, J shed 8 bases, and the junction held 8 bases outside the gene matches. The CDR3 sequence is CASSPIDRGDEQFF. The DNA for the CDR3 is TGTGCCAGCAGCCCCATCGACAGGGGCGATGAGCAGTTCTTC.

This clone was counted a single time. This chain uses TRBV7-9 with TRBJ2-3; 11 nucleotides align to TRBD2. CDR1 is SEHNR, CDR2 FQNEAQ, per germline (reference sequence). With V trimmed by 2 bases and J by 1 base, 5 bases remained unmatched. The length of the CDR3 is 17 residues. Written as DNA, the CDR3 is TGTGCCAGCAGCTTACAAAGGGGACTAGCGGGCACAGATACGCAGTATTTT. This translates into CASSLQRGLAGTDTQYF.

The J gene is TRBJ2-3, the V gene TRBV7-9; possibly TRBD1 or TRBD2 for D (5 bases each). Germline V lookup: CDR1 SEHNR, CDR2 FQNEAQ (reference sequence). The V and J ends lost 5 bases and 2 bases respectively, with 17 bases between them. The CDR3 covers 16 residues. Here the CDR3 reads CASSPVGPTYTDTQYF. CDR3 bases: TGTGCCAGCAGCCCCGTGGGACCTACGTACACAGATACGCAGTATTTT.

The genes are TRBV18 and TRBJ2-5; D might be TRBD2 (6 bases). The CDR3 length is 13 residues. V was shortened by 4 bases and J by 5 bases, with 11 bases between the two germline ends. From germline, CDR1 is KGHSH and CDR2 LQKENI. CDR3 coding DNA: TGTGCCAGCTCACAAGGAGGGTGGGAGACCCAGTACTTC. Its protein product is CASSQGGWETQYF.

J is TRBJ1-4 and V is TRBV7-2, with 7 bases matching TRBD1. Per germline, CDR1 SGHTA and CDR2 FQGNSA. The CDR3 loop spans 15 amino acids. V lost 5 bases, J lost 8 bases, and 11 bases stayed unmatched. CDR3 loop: CASSQRQGTKEKLFF. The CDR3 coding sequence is TGTGCCAGCAGCCAGAGACAGGGTACCAAAGAAAAACTGTTTTTT.

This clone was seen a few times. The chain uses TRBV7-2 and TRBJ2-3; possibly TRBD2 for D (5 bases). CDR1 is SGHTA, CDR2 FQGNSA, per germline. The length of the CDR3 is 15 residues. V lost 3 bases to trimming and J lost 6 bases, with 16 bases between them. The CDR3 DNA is TGTGCCAGCAGCTTCGGACTCCTACCACTGGATACGCAGTATTTT. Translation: CASSFGLLPLDTQYF.

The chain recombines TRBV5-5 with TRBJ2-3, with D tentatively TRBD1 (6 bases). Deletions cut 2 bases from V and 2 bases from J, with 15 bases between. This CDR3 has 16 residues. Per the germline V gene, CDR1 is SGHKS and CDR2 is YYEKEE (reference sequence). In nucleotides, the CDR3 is TGTGCCAGCAGCTTAACAGGGCCTTCCCACACAGATACGCAGTATTTT. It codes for CASSLTGPSHTDTQYF.

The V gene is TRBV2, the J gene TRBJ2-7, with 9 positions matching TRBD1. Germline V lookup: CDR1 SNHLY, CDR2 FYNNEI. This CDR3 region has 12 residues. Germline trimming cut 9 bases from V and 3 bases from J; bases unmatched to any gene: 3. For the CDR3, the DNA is TGTGCCAGTTTGGACAGGGGCTACGAGCAGTACTTC. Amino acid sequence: CASLDRGYEQYF.

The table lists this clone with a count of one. CDR3 sequence: CASSQDGLRAPNTEAFF. The CDR3 DNA reads as TGTGCCAGCAGCCAAGACGGCTTGCGGGCCCCGAACACTGAAGCTTTCTTT. This chain links TRBV14 with TRBJ1-1; no clear D gene. This CDR3 has 17 residues. Germline CDR1 SGHDN, CDR2 FVKESK. Trimming removed 0 bases from V and 1 base from J, with 15 bases in between.

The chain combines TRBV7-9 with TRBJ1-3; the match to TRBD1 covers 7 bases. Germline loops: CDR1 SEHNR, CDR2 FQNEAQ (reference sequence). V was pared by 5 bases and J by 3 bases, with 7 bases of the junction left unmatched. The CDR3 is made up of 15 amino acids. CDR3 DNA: TGTGCCAGCAGCCTTTATACAGGGGTTGGAAACACCATATATTTT. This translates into CASSLYTGVGNTIYF.

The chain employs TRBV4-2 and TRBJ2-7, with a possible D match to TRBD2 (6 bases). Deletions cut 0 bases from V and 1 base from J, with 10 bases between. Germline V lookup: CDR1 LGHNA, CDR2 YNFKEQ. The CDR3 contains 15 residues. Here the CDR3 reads CASSQDWGESYEQYF. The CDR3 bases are TGTGCCAGCAGCCAAGACTGGGGGGAATCCTACGAGCAGTACTTC.

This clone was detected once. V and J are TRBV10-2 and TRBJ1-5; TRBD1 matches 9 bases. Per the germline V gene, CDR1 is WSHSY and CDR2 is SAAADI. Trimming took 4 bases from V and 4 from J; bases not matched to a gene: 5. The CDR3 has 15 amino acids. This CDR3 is CASSVTGTGNQPQHF. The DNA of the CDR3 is TGCGCCAGCAGTGTTACCGGGACAGGGAATCAGCCCCAGCATTTT.

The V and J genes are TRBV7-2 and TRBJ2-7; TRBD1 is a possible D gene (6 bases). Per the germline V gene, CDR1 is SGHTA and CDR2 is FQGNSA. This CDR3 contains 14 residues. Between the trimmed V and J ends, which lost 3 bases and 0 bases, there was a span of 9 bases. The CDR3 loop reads CASSFQGSSYEQYF. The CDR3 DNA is TGTGCCAGCAGCTTCCAGGGGAGCTCCTACGAGCAGTACTTC. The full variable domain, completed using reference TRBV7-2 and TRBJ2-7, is GAGVSQSPSNKVTEKGKDVELRCDPISGHTALYWYRQSLGQGLEFLIYFQGNSAPDKSGLPSDRFSAERTGGSVSTLTIQRTQQEDSAVYLCASSFQGSSYEQYFGPGTRLTVT.

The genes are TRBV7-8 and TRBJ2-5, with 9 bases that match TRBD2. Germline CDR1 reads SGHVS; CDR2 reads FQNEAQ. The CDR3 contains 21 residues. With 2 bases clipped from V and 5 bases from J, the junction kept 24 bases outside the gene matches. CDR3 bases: TGTGCCAGCAGCTTACGGGTGATGGGAGGGGGCGAGCGGGAGGATCCGGAGACCCAGTACTTC. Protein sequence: CASSLRVMGGGEREDPETQYF.

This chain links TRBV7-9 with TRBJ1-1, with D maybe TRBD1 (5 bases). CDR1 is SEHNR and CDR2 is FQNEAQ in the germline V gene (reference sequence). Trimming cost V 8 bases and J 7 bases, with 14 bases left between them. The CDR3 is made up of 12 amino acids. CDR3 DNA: TGTGCCAGCTGCCAGGGCTCCAATGAAGCTTTCTTT. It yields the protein CASCQGSNEAFF.

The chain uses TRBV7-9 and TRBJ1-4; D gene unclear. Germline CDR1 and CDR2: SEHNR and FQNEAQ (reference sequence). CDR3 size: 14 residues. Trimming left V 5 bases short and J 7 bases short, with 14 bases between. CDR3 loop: CASSRSRDSEKLFF. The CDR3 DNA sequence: TGTGCCAGCAGCCGATCTCGGGATTCTGAAAAACTGTTTTTT.

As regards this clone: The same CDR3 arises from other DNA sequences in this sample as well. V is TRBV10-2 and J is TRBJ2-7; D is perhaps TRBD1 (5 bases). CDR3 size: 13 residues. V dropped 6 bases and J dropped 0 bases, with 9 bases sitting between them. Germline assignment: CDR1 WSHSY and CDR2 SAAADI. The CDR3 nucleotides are TGCGCCAGCAGCGTTGACAGCTCCTACGAGCAGTACTTC. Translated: CASSVDSSYEQYF.

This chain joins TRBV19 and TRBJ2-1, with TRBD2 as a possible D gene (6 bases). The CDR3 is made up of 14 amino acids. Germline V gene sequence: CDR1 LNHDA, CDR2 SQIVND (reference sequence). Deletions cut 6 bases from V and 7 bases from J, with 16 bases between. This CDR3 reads CASSLPGGVNEQFF. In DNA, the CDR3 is TGTGCCAGTAGCCTCCCCGGGGGTGTAAATGAGCAGTTCTTC. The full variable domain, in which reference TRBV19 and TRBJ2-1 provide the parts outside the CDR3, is DGGITQSPKYLFRKEGQNVTLSCEQNLNHDAMYWYRQDPGQGLRLIYYSQIVNDFQKGDIAEGYSVSREKKESFPLTVTSAQKNPTAFYLCASSLPGGVNEQFFGPGTRLTVL.

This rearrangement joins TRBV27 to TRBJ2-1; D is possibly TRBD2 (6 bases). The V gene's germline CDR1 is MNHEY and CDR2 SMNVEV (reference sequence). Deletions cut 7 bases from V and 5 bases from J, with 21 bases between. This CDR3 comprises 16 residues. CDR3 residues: CASTWKSGLANNEQFF. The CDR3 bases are TGTGCCAGCACGTGGAAGAGCGGGTTGGCCAACAATGAGCAGTTCTTC.

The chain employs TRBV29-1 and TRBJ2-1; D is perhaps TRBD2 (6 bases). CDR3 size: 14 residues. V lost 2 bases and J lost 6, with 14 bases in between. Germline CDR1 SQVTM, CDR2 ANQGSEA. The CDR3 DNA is TGCAGCGTTGAAACGGGAGCCATCCCCAATGAGCAGTTCTTC. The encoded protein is CSVETGAIPNEQFF.

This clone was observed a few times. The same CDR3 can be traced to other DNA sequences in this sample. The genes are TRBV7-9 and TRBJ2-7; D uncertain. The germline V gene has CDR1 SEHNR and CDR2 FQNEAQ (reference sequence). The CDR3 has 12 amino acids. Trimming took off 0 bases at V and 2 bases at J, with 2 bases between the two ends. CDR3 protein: CASSLAPYEQYF. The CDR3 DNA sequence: TGTGCCAGCAGCTTAGCCCCCTACGAGCAGTACTTC.

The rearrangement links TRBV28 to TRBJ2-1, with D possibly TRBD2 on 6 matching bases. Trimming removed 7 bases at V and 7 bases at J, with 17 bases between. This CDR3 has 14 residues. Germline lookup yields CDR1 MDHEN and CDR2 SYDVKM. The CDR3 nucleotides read TGTGCCAGCACTTGGGAGGCCAACTGGAATGAGCAGTTCTTC. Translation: CASTWEANWNEQFF.

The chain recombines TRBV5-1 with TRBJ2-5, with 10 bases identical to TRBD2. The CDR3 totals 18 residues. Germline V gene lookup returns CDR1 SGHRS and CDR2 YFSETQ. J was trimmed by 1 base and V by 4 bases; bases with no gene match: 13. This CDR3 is CASSPKAREREGQETQYF. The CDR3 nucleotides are TGCGCCAGCAGCCCCAAAGCTCGGGAGCGGGAGGGCCAAGAGACCCAGTACTTC.

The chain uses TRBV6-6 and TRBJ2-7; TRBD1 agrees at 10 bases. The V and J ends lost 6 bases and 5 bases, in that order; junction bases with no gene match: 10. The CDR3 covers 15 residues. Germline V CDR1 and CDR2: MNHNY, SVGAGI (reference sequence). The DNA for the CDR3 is TGTGCCAGCAGAGCTCCGGGACAGGGGAGCAACGAGCAGTACTTC. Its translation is CASRAPGQGSNEQYF.

CDR3 sequence (DNA): TGTGCCAGCACAAAGAGCAGGGGGGGTGAAGCTTTCTTT. It translates to CASTKSRGGEAFF. This chain connects TRBV2 to TRBJ1-1; 7 nucleotides align to TRBD1. Germline trimming cut 7 bases from V and 7 bases from J; bases unmatched to any gene: 9. CDR1 is SNHLY, CDR2 FYNNEI, per germline. This CDR3 spans 13 amino acids.

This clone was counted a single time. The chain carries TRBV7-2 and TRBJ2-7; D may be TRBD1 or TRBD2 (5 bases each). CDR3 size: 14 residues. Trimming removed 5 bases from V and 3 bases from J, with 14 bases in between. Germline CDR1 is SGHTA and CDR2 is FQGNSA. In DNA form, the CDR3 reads TGTGCCAGCAGCCCAGGGATTGGAGGCTACGAGCAGTACTTC. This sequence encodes CASSPGIGGYEQYF.

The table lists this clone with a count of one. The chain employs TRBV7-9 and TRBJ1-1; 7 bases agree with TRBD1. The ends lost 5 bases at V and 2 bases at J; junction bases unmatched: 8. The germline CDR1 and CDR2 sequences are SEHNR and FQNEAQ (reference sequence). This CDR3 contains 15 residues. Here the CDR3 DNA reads TGTGCCAGCAGCCCCCGGAACAGGGGAAACACTGAAGCTTTCTTT. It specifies CASSPRNRGNTEAFF.

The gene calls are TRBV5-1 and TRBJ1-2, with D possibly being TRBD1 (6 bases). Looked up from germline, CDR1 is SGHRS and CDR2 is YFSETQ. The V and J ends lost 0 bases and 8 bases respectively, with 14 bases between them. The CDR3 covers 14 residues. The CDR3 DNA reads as TGCGCCAGCAGCTTGGCCCGGACAGTGATGGGCTACACCTTC. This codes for CASSLARTVMGYTF.

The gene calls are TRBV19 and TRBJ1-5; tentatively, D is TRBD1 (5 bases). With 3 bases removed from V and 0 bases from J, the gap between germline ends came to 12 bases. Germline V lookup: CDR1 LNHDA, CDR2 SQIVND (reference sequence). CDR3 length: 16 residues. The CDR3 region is CASSISGDYSNQPQHF. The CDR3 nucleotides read TGTGCCAGTAGTATTAGCGGGGACTATAGCAATCAGCCCCAGCATTTT.